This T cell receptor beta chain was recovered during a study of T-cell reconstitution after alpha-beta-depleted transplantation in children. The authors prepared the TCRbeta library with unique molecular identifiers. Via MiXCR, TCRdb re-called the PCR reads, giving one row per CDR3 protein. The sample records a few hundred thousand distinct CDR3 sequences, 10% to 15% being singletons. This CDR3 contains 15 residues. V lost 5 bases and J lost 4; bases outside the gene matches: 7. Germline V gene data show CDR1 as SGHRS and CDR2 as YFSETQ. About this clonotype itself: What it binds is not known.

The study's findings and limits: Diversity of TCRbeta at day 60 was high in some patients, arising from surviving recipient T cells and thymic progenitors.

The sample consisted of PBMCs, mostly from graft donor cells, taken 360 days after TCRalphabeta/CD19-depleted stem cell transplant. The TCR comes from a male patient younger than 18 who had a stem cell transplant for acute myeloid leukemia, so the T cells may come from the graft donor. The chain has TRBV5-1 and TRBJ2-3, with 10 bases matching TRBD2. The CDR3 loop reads CASRMLAGVADTQYF. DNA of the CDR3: TGCGCCAGCAGGATGCTAGCGGGAGTGGCAGATACGCAGTATTTT.